The clone carrying this TCR beta chain was observed at least ten times. Different DNA sequences within this sample yield the same CDR3. TCRdb re-called the PCR reads through MiXCR. The sample contains under 20,000 clones, around a quarter of which appear only once. The source of the sample is a study of metastatic and nonmetastatic thyroid tumors. V shed 3 bases and J shed 4 bases, with 16 bases lying between them. The CDR3 length is 16 residues. Per the germline V gene, CDR1 is KGHDR and CDR2 is SFDVKD. Prior to thyroid surgery, none of the patients had received any treatment. The chain joins TRBV24-1 to TRBJ2-3; weak D call: TRBD1 (6 bases). This clonotype originated in a female donor with papillary thyroid cancer or a benign thyroid nodule (not recorded which). Some clones in this sample may be carry-over from other donors' samples. The sequencing input was blood. The CDR3 loop is CATSDPAGDRADTQYF. CDR3 DNA: TGTGCCACCAGTGATCCCGCAGGGGATCGGGCAGATACGCAGTATTTT.